The present T cell receptor beta chain was sequenced within a study of identical twins. The table lists this clonotype with a few counts. The CDR3 is made up of 13 amino acids. Germline lookup yields CDR1 SQVTM and CDR2 ANQGSEA. V was shortened by 7 bases and J by 4 bases, with 14 bases between the two germline ends. One entry per CDR3 protein results from TCRdb running MiXCR on the 5' RACE reads. Of roughly 500,000 distinct CDR3 sequences detected, about 20% appear once; the ten largest clones hold 0.91%. The data also belong to a second study, concerning T cells expressing NK-cell markers. From that report: Sorted CD3+CD56-NKG2C+, CD3+CD56+NKG2C+ and CD3+CD56+NKG2C- T cells supplied the TCR beta repertoires. Whether expanded NKG2C+ T cell clones were HCMV-specific remained unclear.

This receptor was obtained from a woman between 18 and 29 years old in good health. This chain links TRBV29-1 with TRBJ1-5; D not certain. Input material: CD4+ T cells sorted from blood. The CDR3 region is CSAADQRNQPQHF. The DNA for the CDR3 is TGCAGCGCCGCAGATCAAAGGAATCAGCCCCAGCATTTT.